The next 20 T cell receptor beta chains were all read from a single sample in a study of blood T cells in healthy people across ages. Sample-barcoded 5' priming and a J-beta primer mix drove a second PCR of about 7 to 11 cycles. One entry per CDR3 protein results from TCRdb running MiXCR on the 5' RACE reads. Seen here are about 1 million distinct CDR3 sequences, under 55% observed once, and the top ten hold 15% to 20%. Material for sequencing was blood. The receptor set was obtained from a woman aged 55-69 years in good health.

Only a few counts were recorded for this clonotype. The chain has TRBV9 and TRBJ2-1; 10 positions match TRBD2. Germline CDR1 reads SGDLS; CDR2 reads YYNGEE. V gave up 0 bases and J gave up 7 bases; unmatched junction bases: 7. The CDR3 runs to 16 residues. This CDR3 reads CASSVELAGTINEQFF. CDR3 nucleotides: TGTGCCAGCAGCGTAGAACTAGCGGGGACTATAAATGAGCAGTTCTTC.

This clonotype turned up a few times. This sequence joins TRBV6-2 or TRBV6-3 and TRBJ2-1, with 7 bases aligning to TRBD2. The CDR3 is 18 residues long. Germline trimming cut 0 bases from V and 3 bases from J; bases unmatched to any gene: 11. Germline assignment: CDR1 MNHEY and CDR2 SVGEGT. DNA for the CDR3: TGTGCCAGCAGTTACTCGGCTAAGGTAGCGGGCTTCTACAATGAGCAGTTCTTC. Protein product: CASSYSAKVAGFYNEQFF.

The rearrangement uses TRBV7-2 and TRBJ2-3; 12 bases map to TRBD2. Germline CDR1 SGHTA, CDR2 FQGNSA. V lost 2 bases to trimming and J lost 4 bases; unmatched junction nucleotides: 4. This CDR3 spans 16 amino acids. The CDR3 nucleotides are TGTGCCAGCAGCTTACCCGGGACTAGCGGGTCAGATACGCAGTATTTT. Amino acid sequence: CASSLPGTSGSDTQYF.

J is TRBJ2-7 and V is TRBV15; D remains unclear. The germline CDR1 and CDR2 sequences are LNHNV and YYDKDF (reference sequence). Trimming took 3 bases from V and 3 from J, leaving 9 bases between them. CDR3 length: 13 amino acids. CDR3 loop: CATSSYRGYEQYF. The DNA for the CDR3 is TGTGCCACCAGCAGCTACCGTGGCTACGAGCAGTACTTC.

This chain's CDR3 is CASSYGGFNYGYTF. The CDR3 DNA sequence: TGTGCCAGCAGTTACGGCGGGTTTAACTATGGCTACACCTTC. V gene TRBV6-2 or TRBV6-3 combines with J gene TRBJ1-2; no firm D call. The germline V gene encodes CDR1 MNHEY and CDR2 SVGEGT. The CDR3 runs 14 residues. V was cut by 2 bases and J by 1 base, with 8 bases left in between.

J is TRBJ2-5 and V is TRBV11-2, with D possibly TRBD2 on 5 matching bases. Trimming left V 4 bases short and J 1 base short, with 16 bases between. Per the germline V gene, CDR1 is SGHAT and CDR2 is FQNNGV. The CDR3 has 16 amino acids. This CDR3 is CASSSLRRGFQETQYF. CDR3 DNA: TGTGCCAGCAGCTCCCTGCGAAGAGGGTTCCAAGAGACCCAGTACTTC.

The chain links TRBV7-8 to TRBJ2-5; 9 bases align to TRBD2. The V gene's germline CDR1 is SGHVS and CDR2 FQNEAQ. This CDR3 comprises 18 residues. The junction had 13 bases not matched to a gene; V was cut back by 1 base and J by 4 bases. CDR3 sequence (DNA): TGTGCCAGCAGCTTAGAAGATCATAAGCGGGAGGTAGGAGAGACCCAGTACTTC. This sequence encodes CASSLEDHKREVGETQYF.

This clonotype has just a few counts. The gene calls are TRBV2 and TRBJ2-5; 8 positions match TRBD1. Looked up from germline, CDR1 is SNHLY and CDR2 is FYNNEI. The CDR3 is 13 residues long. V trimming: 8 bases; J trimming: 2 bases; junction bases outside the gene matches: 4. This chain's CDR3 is CASGDRRQETQYF. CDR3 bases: TGTGCCAGCGGGGACAGGCGACAAGAGACCCAGTACTTC.

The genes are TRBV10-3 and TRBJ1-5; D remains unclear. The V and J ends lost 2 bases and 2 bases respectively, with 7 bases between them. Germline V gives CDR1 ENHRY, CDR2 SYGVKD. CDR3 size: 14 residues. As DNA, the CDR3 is TGTGCCATCAGTGAGGTGAGCCGCAATCAGCCCCAGCATTTT. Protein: CAISEVSRNQPQHF.

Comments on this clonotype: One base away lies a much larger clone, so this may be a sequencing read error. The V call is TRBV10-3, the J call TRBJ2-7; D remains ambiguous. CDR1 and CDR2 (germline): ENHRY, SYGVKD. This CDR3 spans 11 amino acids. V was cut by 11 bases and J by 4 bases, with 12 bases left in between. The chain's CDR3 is CAASRDYEQYF. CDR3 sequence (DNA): TGTGCCGCATCGCGAGATTACGAGCAGTACTTC.

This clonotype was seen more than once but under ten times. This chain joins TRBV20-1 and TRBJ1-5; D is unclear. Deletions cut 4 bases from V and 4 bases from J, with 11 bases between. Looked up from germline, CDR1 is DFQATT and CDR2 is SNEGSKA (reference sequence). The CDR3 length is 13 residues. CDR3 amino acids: CSAKLGGNQPQHF. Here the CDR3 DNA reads TGCAGTGCTAAGCTCGGCGGGAATCAGCCCCAGCATTTT.

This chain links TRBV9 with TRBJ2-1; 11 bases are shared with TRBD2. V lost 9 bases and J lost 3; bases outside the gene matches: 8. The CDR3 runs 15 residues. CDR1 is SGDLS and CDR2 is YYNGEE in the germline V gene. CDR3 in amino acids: CATSGGTSGYNEQFF. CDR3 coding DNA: TGTGCCACCTCTGGTGGGACTAGCGGCTACAATGAGCAGTTCTTC.

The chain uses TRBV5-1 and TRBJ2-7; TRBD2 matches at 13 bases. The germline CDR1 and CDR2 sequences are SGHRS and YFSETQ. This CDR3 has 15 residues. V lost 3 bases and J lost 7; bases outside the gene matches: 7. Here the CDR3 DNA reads TGCGCCAGCAGCTCCGGACTAGCGGGAGTGTGGGAGCAGTACTTC. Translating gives CASSSGLAGVWEQYF.

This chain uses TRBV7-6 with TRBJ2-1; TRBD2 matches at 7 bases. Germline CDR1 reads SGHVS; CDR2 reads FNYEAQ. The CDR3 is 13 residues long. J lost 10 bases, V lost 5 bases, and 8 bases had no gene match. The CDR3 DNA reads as TGTGCCAGCAGCCAAGGACTAGGGGACGAGCAGTTCTTC. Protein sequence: CASSQGLGDEQFF.

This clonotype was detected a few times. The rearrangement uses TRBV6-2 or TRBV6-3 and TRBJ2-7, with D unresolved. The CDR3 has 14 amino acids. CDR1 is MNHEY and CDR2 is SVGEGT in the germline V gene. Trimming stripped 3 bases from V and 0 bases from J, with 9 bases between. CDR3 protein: CASSYSGFSYEQYF. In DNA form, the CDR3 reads TGTGCCAGCAGTTATTCGGGCTTCTCCTACGAGCAGTACTTC.

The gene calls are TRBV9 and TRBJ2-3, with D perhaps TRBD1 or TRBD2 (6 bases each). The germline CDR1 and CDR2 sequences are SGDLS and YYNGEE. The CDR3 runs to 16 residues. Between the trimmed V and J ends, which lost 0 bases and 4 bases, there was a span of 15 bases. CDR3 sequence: CASSVEGGPRADTQYF. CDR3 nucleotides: TGTGCCAGCAGCGTAGAGGGGGGTCCACGCGCAGATACGCAGTATTTT.

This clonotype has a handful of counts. CDR3 in DNA: TGTGCCAGCAGTCCGGGACTAGCGGGAGTGACTGAGCAGTACTTC. This gives the protein CASSPGLAGVTEQYF. V is TRBV12-3 or TRBV12-4 and J is TRBJ2-5; 14 bases map to TRBD2. The CDR3 length is 15 residues. Germline trimming cut 5 bases from V and 11 bases from J; bases unmatched to any gene: 10.

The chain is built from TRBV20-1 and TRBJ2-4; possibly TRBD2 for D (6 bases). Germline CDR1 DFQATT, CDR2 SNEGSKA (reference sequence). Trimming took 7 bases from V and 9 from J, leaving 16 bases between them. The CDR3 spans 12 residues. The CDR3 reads CSGNDGRTIQYF. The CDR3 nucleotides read TGCAGTGGGAACGACGGGAGAACCATTCAGTACTTC.

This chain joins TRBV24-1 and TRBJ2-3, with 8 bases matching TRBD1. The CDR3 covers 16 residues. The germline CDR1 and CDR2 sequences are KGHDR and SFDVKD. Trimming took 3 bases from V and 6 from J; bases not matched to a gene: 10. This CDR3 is CATSDRTGGLKDTQYF. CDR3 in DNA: TGTGCCACCAGTGATCGTACAGGGGGTTTAAAGGATACGCAGTATTTT.

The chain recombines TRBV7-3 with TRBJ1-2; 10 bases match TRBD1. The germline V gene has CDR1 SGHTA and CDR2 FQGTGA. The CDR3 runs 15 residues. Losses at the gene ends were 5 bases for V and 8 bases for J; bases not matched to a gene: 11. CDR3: CASSPGTGAIGGYTF. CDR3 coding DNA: TGTGCCAGCAGCCCTGGGACAGGGGCCATCGGAGGCTACACCTTC.